This T cell receptor beta chain appears in the sequencing data of a study of cytomegalovirus exposure and HLA in healthy donors. About this clone itself: Its antigen is not known.

Broader study findings: Data from an earlier analysis indicated that most TCR beta V segments were productive either about 90% or about 30% of the time.

Both 60 Vbeta primers and 13 Jbeta primers went into the PCR. Using immunoSEQ multiplex PCR, the repertoire was profiled, and TCRdb retains in-frame clones only, with some absent. Of roughly 99,000 clones in the sample, 60% to 80% were seen once. After removal of 4 bases from V and 2 bases from J, the junction contained 7 bases not matched to a gene. The CDR3 sequence is 15 residues long. Germline CDR1 reads MGHDK; CDR2 reads SYGVNS. Whereas donors were nominally healthy upon sampling, unrecorded immune exposures were probable. The TCR was taken from a woman aged 40-49 years in good health and CMV-seronegative. The sample taken for sequencing was PBMCs. V and J are TRBV25-1 and TRBJ2-7, with 8 positions matching TRBD1. The DNA for the CDR3 is TGTGCCAGCAGTGGAACAGGGGGTTTGGCCTACGAGCAGTACTTC. Translated, it gives CASSGTGGLAYEQYF.